This TCR beta chain emerged from a study of identical twins. CDR1 and CDR2 from the germline V gene are MGHRA and YSYEKL. The CDR3 covers 16 residues. V was clipped by 3 bases and J by 0 bases, with 12 bases between them. TCRdb itself ran the 5' RACE reads through MiXCR, one entry per CDR3 protein. The sample records 250,000 or so distinct CDR3 sequences, about 13% being singletons. The same sample was also used in a study of yellow fever vaccine responses in identical twins.

The rearrangement links TRBV4-1 to TRBJ2-1; unclear D gene. This TCR was recovered from a woman aged 18-29 years in good health. The specimen sequenced was memory (CD45RO+) T cells sorted from blood. The CDR3 nucleotides read TGCGCCAGCAGCCAGATGCCCGAAACCTCCTACAATGAGCAGTTCTTC. Its translation: CASSQMPETSYNEQFF.